This TCR beta chain was sequenced during a study of cytomegalovirus exposure and HLA in healthy donors. Study overall: Caucasian-associated ancestry cluster membership applied to about 83% of 300 to 450 genotyped donors. Whole-study findings and limits: More than 150 TCR beta chains were listed as cytomegalovirus-associated. Prior analysis indicated that the majority of TCR beta V segments exhibited productivity approximately 87% or approximately 30% of the time. A missense variant in DCLRE1C was later tied to TCR beta V- and J-gene trimming.

As concerns this clone: Its antigen is unknown.

Germline values: CDR1 GTSNPN, CDR2 SVGIG (reference sequence). This CDR3 has 16 residues. V shed 2 bases and J 1 base; nucleotides not matched to a gene: 10. Primers included in the PCR were 60 Vbeta and 13 Jbeta primers. Assay used: immunoSEQ multiplex PCR; TCRdb lists only in-frame clones, some missing. Seen here are some 150,000 clones, approximately 85% observed once, and the top ten hold 2% to 2.5%. The chain is built from TRBV30 and TRBJ2-7, with 8 positions matching TRBD1. Sequencing used PBMCs. The receptor was derived from a woman under 30 in good health and CMV-seronegative. The CDR3 nucleotides are TGTGCCTGGAGTTTCCTTGGACAGGGAGAGTCCTACGAGCAGTACTTC. Amino acid sequence: CAWSFLGQGESYEQYF. The full variable domain, rest sourced from reference TRBV30 and TRBJ2-7, is SQTIHQWPATLVQPVGSPLSLECTVEGTSNPNLYWYRQAAGRGLQLLFYSVGIGQISSEVPQNLSASRPQDRQFILSSKKLLLSDSGFYLCAWSFLGQGESYEQYFGPGTRLTVT.